Given below is one T cell receptor (beta chain) in context. Generated by immunoSEQ multiplex PCR, the TCRdb table keeps only in-frame clones and is missing some. Found here are around 31,000 clones, just over 90% of them singletons; the top ten hold more than 2%. The data are from a study of T cells in pancreatic ductal adenocarcinoma. Surgery without prior neoadjuvant therapy was the treatment of the selected pancreatic ductal adenocarcinoma patients. With 6 bases removed from V and 0 bases from J, the gap between germline ends came to 9 bases. CDR1 is LNHDA and CDR2 is SQIVND in the germline V gene (reference sequence). The CDR3 extends over 14 amino acids.

This sequence originates from a human donor with pancreatic ductal adenocarcinoma. The specimen sequenced was PBMCs. V gene TRBV19 combines with J gene TRBJ1-5; D is undetermined. The CDR3 is CASRGSVSNQPQHF. CDR3 nucleotide sequence: TGTGCCAGTAGGGGGTCAGTTAGCAATCAGCCCCAGCATTTT. Looking up the rest from reference TRBV19 and TRBJ1-5 gives the full variable domain: DGGITQSPKYLFRKEGQNVTLSCEQNLNHDAMYWYRQDPGQGLRLIYYSQIVNDFQKGDIAEGYSVSREKKESFPLTVTSAQKNPTAFYLCASRGSVSNQPQHFGDGTRLSIL.